This T cell receptor (beta chain) was recovered during a study of Ad26.COV2.S vaccination and SARS-CoV-2 variants. Overall study context: Participant was drawn from the COV1001 Ad26.COV2.S trial arm.

Documented treatment: 15 to 20 received Ad26.COV2.S at low or high dose, single or two shots; several received placebo; per-sample allocation not given. The study sampled participants on day 63 after the first vaccine or placebo injection. Study-level points and caveats: Overall T cell responses may have been underestimated by the analyses of TCR breadth and depth. Placebo and vaccine recipients had non-spike TCR breadth that was similar. While placebo recipients had lower spike-specific TCR breadth, vaccine recipients had more.

V was trimmed by 3 bases and J by 5 bases, leaving 20 bases between them. Germline loops: CDR1 SGHRS, CDR2 YFSETQ. The CDR3 consists of 17 residues. Note on this clone: Its specificity is not known.

Libraries were prepared by immunoSEQ multiplex PCR; TCRdb keeps only in-frame clonotypes and omits some of them. This table has hundreds of thousands of clones, around 88% appearing once. This sequence joins TRBV5-1 and TRBJ1-4; possibly TRBD1 for D (6 bases). The source of this sequence is a person aged 18-65 years who received the Ad26.COV2.S COVID-19 vaccine or a placebo. The specimen comprised peripheral blood, sampled in a trial of Ad26.COV2.S vaccine versus placebo. CDR3 nucleotide sequence: TGCGCCAGCAGCTGGGGATCACAGGGTTCTAGGAATGAAAAACTGTTTTTT. Translated, it gives CASSWGSQGSRNEKLFF.